These T cell receptor beta chains were read from a single sample in a study of cytomegalovirus exposure and HLA in healthy donors. Data came from immunoSEQ multiplex PCR; TCRdb stores just in-frame clones and leaves some out. The table lists about 81,000 clones, just over 75% of them singletons. Sequenced sample: PBMCs. These receptors all come from a man between 45 and 60 years old in good health and CMV-seropositive. Both conserved end residues are part of each CDR3. A D gene is named only where the DNA matches it firmly. Expanded clones get a size class; other rows say once, few or many, or leave the size out.

clone_size d_call j_call v_call cdr3_nt cdr3_aa
. . TRBJ2-7 TRBV7-2 TGTGCCAGCAGCTTCGGGGGGGGACAGATCTACGAGCAGTACTTC CASSFGGGQIYEQYF
. TRBD2 TRBJ2-7 TRBV7-9 TGTGCCAGCAGCTCGGGACTAGCGGGAGTCGAGCAGTACTTC CASSSGLAGVEQYF
. TRBD2 TRBJ2-7 TRBV9 TGTGCCAGCAGCAAAGCTGGAGGGAGGGCGCGCGAGCAGTACTTC CASSKAGGRAREQYF
. . TRBJ1-5 TRBV5-8 TGTGCCAGCAGCCCCCTGGATATTAGAGAGGGAAGCAATCAGCCCCAGCATTTT CASSPLDIREGSNQPQHF
. TRBD2 TRBJ2-7 TRBV6-4 TGTGCCAGCAGTGACCGTGGAGGGACTAGGGATGGAATTGACGAGCAGTACTTC CASSDRGGTRDGIDEQYF
once TRBD2 TRBJ2-7 TRBV6-5 TGTGCCAGCAGTTACCTATCCACTAGCGGTTCCTACGAGCAGTACTTC CASSYLSTSGSYEQYF
. . TRBJ1-3 TRBV23-1 TGCGCCAGCTACCTATCTCCCCGCTCTGGAAACACCATATATTTT CASYLSPRSGNTIYF
. TRBD2 TRBJ2-5 TRBV4-1 TGCGCCAGCAGCCCTGAGGGGGGGACTAGCGGAGCCCAAGAGACCCAGTACTTC CASSPEGGTSGAQETQYF
. . TRBJ1-2 TRBV18 TGTGCCAGCTCACCAAATGGCGGGAATGGCTACACCTTC CASSPNGGNGYTF
. . TRBJ1-5 TRBV7-2 TGTGCCAGCAGCTTGCCTTCGGGCAATCAGCCCCAGCATTTT CASSLPSGNQPQHF
. . TRBJ2-5 TRBV11-1 TGTGCCAGCAGCTGGCGGTTAGCAGTTCAAGAGACCCAGTACTTC CASSWRLAVQETQYF
. TRBD2 TRBJ2-1 TRBV4-1 TGCGCCAGCAGCCTAACTAGCGACTCCTACAATGAGCAGTTCTTC CASSLTSDSYNEQFF
. . TRBJ2-7 TRBV10-3 TGTGCCATCAGTGAGTCAGGACGGGAGTCCTACGAGCAGTACTTC CAISESGRESYEQYF
. . TRBJ1-4 TRBV29-1 TGCAGCGTTGAACTCCCGGGAAAACTGTTTTTT CSVELPGKLFF
. TRBD1 TRBJ2-3 TRBV19 TGTGCCAGTAGTGAAGACAGGGGATCCACAGATACGCAGTATTTT CASSEDRGSTDTQYF
. TRBD1 TRBJ1-2 TRBV19 TGTGCCAGTATCCCACAGGGGCCGGGCGGCTACACCTTC CASIPQGPGGYTF
. . TRBJ1-2 TRBV5-1 TGCGCCAGCAGCTTAGGTGGTACCGGAGGCGGCTACACCTTC CASSLGGTGGGYTF
few TRBD1 TRBJ1-2 TRBV19 TGTGCCAGTAGTGAAGACAGGGGAGAATTCTATGGCTACACCTTC CASSEDRGEFYGYTF
. . TRBJ1-5 TRBV19 TGTGCCAGTAGTCTGAAAGGAGGTGTTTATCAGCCCCAGCATTTT CASSLKGGVYQPQHF
. TRBD2 TRBJ2-7 TRBV4-1 TGCGCCAGCAGCCAGCCGACTAGCCGATACGAGCAGTACTTC CASSQPTSRYEQYF
. . TRBJ2-5 TRBV7-2 TGTGCCAGCAGCTTGGGGGCCCAAGAGACCCAGTACTTC CASSLGAQETQYF
. . TRBJ1-5 TRBV7-9 TGTGCCAGCAGCTTAGTGGGAGGGCCCCAGCATTTT CASSLVGGPQHF
. TRBD2 TRBJ2-3 TRBV5-1 TGCGCCAGCAGGGGGGGGGTCAACACAGATACGCAGTATTTT CASRGGVNTDTQYF
. . TRBJ1-1 TRBV18 TGTGCCAGCTCACCGGGACAGAACACTGAAGCTTTCTTT CASSPGQNTEAFF
. . TRBJ2-3 TRBV7-6 TGTGCCAGCAGCTCCAGACCGAGCGGGTTCACAGATACGCAGTATTTT CASSSRPSGFTDTQYF
. . TRBJ2-6 TRBV7-3 TGTGCCAGCAGCTTGGAGGGGGCGCTAGGGGCCAACGGCCTGACTTTC CASSLEGALGANGLTF
. TRBD1 TRBJ2-3 TRBV18 TGTGCCAGCACTCCGGGACAGACCACAGATACGCAGTATTTT CASTPGQTTDTQYF
. . TRBJ2-7 TRBV6-4 TGTGCCAGCAGTGAGCAGGGCGCGGGGCCCTACGAGCAGTACTTC CASSEQGAGPYEQYF
. TRBD1 TRBJ1-5 TRBV15 TGTGCCACCAGCAGATCGGGACAGTATCAGCCCCAGCATTTT CATSRSGQYQPQHF
few . TRBJ1-3 TRBV25-1 TGTGCCAGCAGTACGAGGACAGAAAGGGCGGGTAGAAACACCATATATTTT CASSTRTERAGRNTIYF
. TRBD2 TRBJ2-5 TRBV18 TGTGCCAGCTCACCACTGTTGGTTCGGCGGGAGAGAGAGACCCAGTACTTC CASSPLLVRRERETQYF
medium-sized . TRBJ2-6 TRBV19 TGTGCCAGTAGTATAATGCAACTCGGGGCCAACGTCCTGACTTTC CASSIMQLGANVLTF
few . TRBJ2-1 TRBV6-6 TGTGCCAGCAGTCTGGCCCTCCGTTCGGGCAATGAGCAGTTCTTC CASSLALRSGNEQFF
. . TRBJ1-1 TRBV30 TGTGCCTGGCGACATAACACTGAAGCTTTCTTT CAWRHNTEAFF
. TRBD1 TRBJ2-6 TRBV25-1 TGTGCCAGCAGGCGCGGGACAGGGGGCTCTGGGGCCAACGTCCTGACTTTC CASRRGTGGSGANVLTF
. TRBD1 TRBJ2-2 TRBV19 TGTGCCGGAAGCAGGGGGCAAAACAGGGAGCTGTTTTTT CAGSRGQNRELFF
. TRBD2 TRBJ2-7 TRBV4-1 TGCGCCAGCAGCCAAGCTATAATCCTGGATAGCGGGAGCTCCTACGAGCAGTACTTC CASSQAIILDSGSSYEQYF
. . TRBJ1-1 TRBV30 TGTGCCTGGAGTTCAGGGGCGACCACTGAAGCTTTCTTT CAWSSGATTEAFF
once TRBD2 TRBJ2-3 TRBV27 TGTGCCAGCAGTTTATCGATAATGACTAGCGGGATCGTATCGTATACGCAGTATTTT CASSLSIMTSGIVSYTQYF
. . TRBJ2-5 TRBV7-3 TGTGCCAGCAGCTACGCTTCCGGTCAGACCCAGTACTTC CASSYASGQTQYF
few . TRBJ1-5 TRBV6-1 TGTGCCAGCAGTACAGGATACGGTAGCAATCAGCCCCAGCATTTT CASSTGYGSNQPQHF
once . TRBJ2-7 TRBV5-4 TGTGCCAGCAGCTTGTTGGCCCTAGGCGAGCAGTACTTC CASSLLALGEQYF
. . TRBJ1-5 TRBV5-1 TGCGCCAGCAGCTTGGCCGGCAATCAGCCCCAGCATTTT CASSLAGNQPQHF
. . TRBJ1-1 TRBV7-8 TGTGCCAGCAGGGGGTCGCGGCGGGTGAACACTGAAGCTTTCTTT CASRGSRRVNTEAFF
. . TRBJ2-7 TRBV5-1 TGCGCCAGCAGCTGGGGTGGGGCCTCCTACGAGCAGTACTTC CASSWGGASYEQYF
. . TRBJ2-7 TRBV11-3 TGTGCCAGCAGCTTAGCTTCGAGGGTCAGTGGGTTCTCCTACGAGCAGTACTTC CASSLASRVSGFSYEQYF
. . TRBJ2-2 TRBV5-1 TGCGCCAGCACGATTGAGGTCACCGGGGAGCTGTTTTTT CASTIEVTGELFF
. . TRBJ2-5 TRBV18 TGTGCCAGCTCACCTACGCGGGACGAGGAGACCCAGTACTTC CASSPTRDEETQYF
. TRBD1 TRBJ2-7 TRBV7-3 TGTGCCAGCAGCCTTGGGCCGATCGGGACAGGGGGCTACGAGCAGTACTTC CASSLGPIGTGGYEQYF
. . TRBJ2-6 TRBV5-1 TGCGCCAGCAGACAGGGAAGCTCTGGGGCCAACGTCCTGACTTTC CASRQGSSGANVLTF
. TRBD2 TRBJ2-1 TRBV5-4 TGTGCCAGCAGACGCACTAGCGGCTCCCCCTACAATGAGCAGTTCTTC CASRRTSGSPYNEQFF
. . TRBJ1-1 TRBV6-1 TGTGCCAGCAGAGCAGGGCCTGAAGCTTTCTTT CASRAGPEAFF
. . TRBJ2-7 TRBV7-9 TGTGCCAGCAGCCCAGGCGCAACTTCATACGAGCAGTACTTC CASSPGATSYEQYF
few . TRBJ1-4 TRBV6-1 TGTGCCAGCAGCGGTGACAGGCGGAATGAAAAACTGTTTTTT CASSGDRRNEKLFF